Here is one T cell receptor beta chain with its context. The source of the sample is a study of cytomegalovirus exposure and HLA in healthy donors. The CDR3 consists of 14 residues. The germline V gene has CDR1 SGHNT and CDR2 YYREEE (reference sequence). V lost 4 bases, J lost 2 bases, and 13 bases lay in between. Repertoires were generated with immunoSEQ multiplex PCR, while TCRdb's copy carries only in-frame clones and drops some. Here the sample spans about 250,000 clones, around nine tenths being singletons. This rearrangement joins TRBV5-4 to TRBJ2-7; D possibly corresponds to TRBD1 (7 bases). Sequenced input: PBMCs. The origin of this receptor is a man aged 18-30 years in good health and CMV-seronegative. This chain's CDR3 is CASSAGQTTYEQYF. CDR3 in DNA: TGTGCCAGCAGCGCGGGACAGACAACCTACGAGCAGTACTTC.